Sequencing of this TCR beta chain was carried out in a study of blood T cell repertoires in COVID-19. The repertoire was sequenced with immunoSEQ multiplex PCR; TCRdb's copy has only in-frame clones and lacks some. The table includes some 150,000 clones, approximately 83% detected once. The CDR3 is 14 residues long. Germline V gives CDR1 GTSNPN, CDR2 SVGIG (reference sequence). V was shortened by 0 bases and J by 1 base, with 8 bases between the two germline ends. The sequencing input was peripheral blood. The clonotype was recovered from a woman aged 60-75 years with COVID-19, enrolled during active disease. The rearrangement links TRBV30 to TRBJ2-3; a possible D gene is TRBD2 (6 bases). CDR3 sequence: CAWSVGGGTDTQYF. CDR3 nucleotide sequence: TGTGCCTGGAGTGTAGGAGGGGGCACAGATACGCAGTATTTT.